Detailed here is one T cell receptor (beta chain). Its cognate antigen has yet to be identified. Base-call qualities are not available, and no considerably larger clone is one nucleotide away. RNA was extracted using the RNeasy kit, and about 0.45 to 1 ug of the RNA was reverse transcribed with random hexamers. The immunoSEQ multiplex PCR assay, covering 54 Vbeta and 13 Jbeta segments, was used to amplify TCR beta CDR3 regions. Bias from PCR amplification was corrected by using a synthetic template baseline for primer optimization and for computational correction. As for the authors' bioinformatics: Only productive sequences were kept, with reads annotated to V, D and J genes according to IMGT and analyzed in immunoSEQ Analyzer. To calculate clonality, Shannon entropy was normalized by log2 of the number of productive unique sequences and then subtracted from one. Public and private clones were assessed among the 100 most prevalent clones of each patient and control. Clones were defined as Susac-specific when absent from the healthy and MS cohorts, from 1,000 to 1,100 published viral clones and from other ImmuneACCESS disease sequences. Using fastp at Q25 and MiXCR, TCRdb reprocessed the public reads and kept productive beta chains. Every distinct CDR3 protein forms one entry, paired with its most common genes and DNA. TCRdb, not the authors, supplied the V and J calls. The sample yields 200,000 to 300,000 distinct CDR3 sequences; 93% were counted once. The ten largest clones take up 0.07% to 0.09% of the sample.

The data originate from a study of CD8 T cells in Susac syndrome (dated by TCRdb to between 2019 and 2020). In the study overall: The study used repertoire sequencing to test whether antigen drove CD8+ T cell activation and differentiation in Susac syndrome.

Peripheral blood CD8+ and CD4+ T cells from healthy donors, Susac syndrome patients and multiple sclerosis patients were profiled using high-throughput TCR beta sequencing. The multiple sclerosis controls were treatment-naive patients who had stable or active relapsing-remitting disease and met the revised McDonald criteria. Bulk CD8+ and CD4+ T cells were purified by magnetic negative isolation, while CD8+ TEMRA cells were enriched using FACS. Blood was drawn into EDTA tubes, processed within 24 hours, and PBMCs were isolated by density gradient centrifugation. PBMCs destined for TCR sequencing were cryopreserved in liquid nitrogen and later thawed in a 37 °C water bath. The sorted or isolated CD4+, CD8+ and CD8+ TEMRA cells reached a purity of at least 90%. General study outcomes and caveats: The study acknowledged that relatively few individuals were included in the TCR sequencing and HLA analysis.

Sequenced input: CD4+ T cells from PBMCs. The TCR comes from a human donor with multiple sclerosis.

The bases are TGTGCCAGCAGCTGGTGGGGTGATGGACTGTTTTTT. Translated, this is CASSWWGDGLFF. The sequence joins TRBV7-2 to TRBJ1-4; there is no confident call for the D gene. Spanning cysteine to phenylalanine, the CDR3 consists of 12 amino acids. The kept DNA is CDR3 alone, 36 bases in frame from the first base. Deletion took 4 bases off V and 13 bases off J, with a span of 13 bases between the germline ends. The germline V gene specifies SGHTA as CDR1 and FQGNSA as CDR2. When the CDR3 is completed using the reference TRBV7-2 and TRBJ1-4 genes on either side, the full variable domain is GAGVSQSPSNKVTEKGKDVELRCDPISGHTALYWYRQSLGQGLEFLIYFQGNSAPDKSGLPSDRFSAERTGGSVSTLTIQRTQQEDSAVYLCASSWWGDGLFFGSGTQLSVL.